This TCR beta chain was sequenced for a study of T cell responses to AZD1222 COVID-19 vaccine. Sequenced by immunoSEQ multiplex PCR; TCRdb stores in-frame clones only, minus some. This table has about 110,000 clones, over 85% appearing once. Regarding this clone: The target antigen is unknown.

This CDR3 is built from 14 residues. Germline-derived CDR1 and CDR2 are MNHEY and SVGAGI. Losses at the gene ends were 5 bases for V and 5 bases for J; bases not matched to a gene: 6. Whole-study results and caveats: CD4 TCRs covered the whole spike, strongest at regions 160-218 and 743-854. Compared with day 0, the breadth and depth of the Spike-specific TCR repertoire rose significantly after two doses of AZD1222. The donors showed a predominance of white British ancestry and of females, with possible underestimation of clonal diversity.

The sample in question was peripheral blood, obtained on day 0 of MenACWY control vaccination. The TCR comes from an adult in good health. The J gene is TRBJ1-2, the V gene TRBV6-5, with 9 bases that match TRBD1. In nucleotides, the CDR3 is TGTGCCAGCAGTCCGGGACAGGGAAGGTATGGCTACACCTTC. It translates to CASSPGQGRYGYTF.